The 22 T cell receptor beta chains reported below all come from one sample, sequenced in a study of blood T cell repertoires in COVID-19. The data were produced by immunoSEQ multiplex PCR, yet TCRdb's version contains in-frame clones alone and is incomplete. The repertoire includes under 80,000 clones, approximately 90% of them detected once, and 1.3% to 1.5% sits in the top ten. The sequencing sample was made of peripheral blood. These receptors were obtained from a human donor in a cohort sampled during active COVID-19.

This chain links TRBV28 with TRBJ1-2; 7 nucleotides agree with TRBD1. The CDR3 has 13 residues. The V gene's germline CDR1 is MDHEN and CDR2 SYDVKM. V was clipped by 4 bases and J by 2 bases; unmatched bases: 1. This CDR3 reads CASSWDSNYGYTF. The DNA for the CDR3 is TGTGCCAGCAGTTGGGACAGCAACTATGGCTACACCTTC.

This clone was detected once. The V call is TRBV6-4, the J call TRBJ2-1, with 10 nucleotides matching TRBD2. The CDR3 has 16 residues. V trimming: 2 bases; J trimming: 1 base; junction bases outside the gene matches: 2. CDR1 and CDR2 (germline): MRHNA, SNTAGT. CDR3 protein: CASSDEREGSYNEQFF. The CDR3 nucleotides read TGTGCCAGCAGTGACGAGCGGGAGGGGTCCTACAATGAGCAGTTCTTC.

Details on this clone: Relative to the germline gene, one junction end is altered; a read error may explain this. The CDR3 DNA follows: TGTGCCAGCAGCCAATCGGGACAGGGACCTTCCTTCTTC. As protein: CASSQSGQGPSFF. This rearrangement joins TRBV3-1 (or the pseudogene TRBV3-2) to TRBJ1-2, with TRBD1 matching over 9 bases. CDR1 LGHDT and CDR2 YNNKEL come from the germline V gene (reference sequence). This CDR3 has 13 residues.

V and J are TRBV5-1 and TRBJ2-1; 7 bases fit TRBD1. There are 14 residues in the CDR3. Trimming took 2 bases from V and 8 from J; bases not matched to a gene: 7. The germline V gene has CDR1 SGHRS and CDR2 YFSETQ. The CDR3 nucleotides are TGCGCCAGCAGCTTCGACAGGGCCGGGGATGAGCAGTTCTTC. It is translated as CASSFDRAGDEQFF.

The CDR3 DNA follows: TGTGCCAGCAGCTTATGGCTACTCGCGGGGAGCGGCGGGGAGCTGTTTTTT. Translated: CASSLWLLAGSGGELFF. V usage is TRBV11-2 and J usage is TRBJ2-2, with D perhaps matching TRBD2 (6 bases). Germline V gives CDR1 SGHAT, CDR2 FQNNGV. The length of the CDR3 is 17 residues. The V end was cut by 2 bases, the J end by 7 bases, with 20 bases between.

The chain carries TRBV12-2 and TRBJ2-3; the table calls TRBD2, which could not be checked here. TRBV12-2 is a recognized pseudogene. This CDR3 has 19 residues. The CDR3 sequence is CASRLVPLSGTSGTDTQYF. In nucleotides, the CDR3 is TGTGCAAGTCGTTTGGTCCCATTGTCGGGGACTAGCGGCACAGATACGCAGTATTTT.

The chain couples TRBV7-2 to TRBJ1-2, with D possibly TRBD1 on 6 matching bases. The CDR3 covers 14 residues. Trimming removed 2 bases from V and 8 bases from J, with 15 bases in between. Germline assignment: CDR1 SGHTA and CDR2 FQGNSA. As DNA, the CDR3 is TGTGCCAGCAGCTTACCACAGGGTATTTTCGGCTACACCTTC. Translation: CASSLPQGIFGYTF.

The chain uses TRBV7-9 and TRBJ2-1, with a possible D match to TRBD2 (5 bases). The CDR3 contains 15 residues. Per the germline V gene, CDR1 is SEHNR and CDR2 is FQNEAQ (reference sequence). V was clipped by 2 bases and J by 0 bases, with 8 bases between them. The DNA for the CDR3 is TGTGCCAGCAGCTTAAGCGGCCCCTCCTACAATGAGCAGTTCTTC. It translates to CASSLSGPSYNEQFF. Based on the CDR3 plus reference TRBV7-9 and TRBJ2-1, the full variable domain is DTGVSQNPRHKITKRGQNVTFRCDPISEHNRLYWYRQTLGQGPEFLTYFQNEAQLEKSRLLSDRFSAERPKGSFSTLEIQRTEQGDSAMYLCASSLSGPSYNEQFFGPGTRLTVL.

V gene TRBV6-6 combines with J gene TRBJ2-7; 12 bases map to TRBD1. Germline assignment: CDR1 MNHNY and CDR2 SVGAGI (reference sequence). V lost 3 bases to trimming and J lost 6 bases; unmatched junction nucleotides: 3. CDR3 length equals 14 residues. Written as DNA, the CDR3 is TGTGCCAGCAGTTATCCGGGACAGGGGGCCGAGCAGTACTTC. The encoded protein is CASSYPGQGAEQYF.

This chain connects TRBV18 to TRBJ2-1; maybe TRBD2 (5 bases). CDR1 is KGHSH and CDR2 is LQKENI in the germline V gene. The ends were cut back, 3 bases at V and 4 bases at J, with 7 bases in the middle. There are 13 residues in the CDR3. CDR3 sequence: CASSPPGYNEQFF. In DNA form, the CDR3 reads TGTGCCAGCTCACCTCCGGGATACAATGAGCAGTTCTTC.

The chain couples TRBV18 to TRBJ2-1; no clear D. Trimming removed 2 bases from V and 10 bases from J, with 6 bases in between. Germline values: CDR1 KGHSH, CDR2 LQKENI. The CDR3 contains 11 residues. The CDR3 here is CASSPSEEQFF. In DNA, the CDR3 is TGTGCCAGCTCACCATCGGAGGAGCAGTTCTTC.

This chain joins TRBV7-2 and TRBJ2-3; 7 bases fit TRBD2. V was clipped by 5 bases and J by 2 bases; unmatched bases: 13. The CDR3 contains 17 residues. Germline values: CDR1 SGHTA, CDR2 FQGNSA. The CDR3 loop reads CASSRSLAAVNTDTQYF. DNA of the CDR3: TGTGCCAGCAGCAGAAGCCTAGCGGCCGTGAACACAGATACGCAGTATTTT. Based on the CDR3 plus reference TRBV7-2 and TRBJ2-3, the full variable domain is GAGVSQSPSNKVTEKGKDVELRCDPISGHTALYWYRQSLGQGLEFLIYFQGNSAPDKSGLPSDRFSAERTGGSVSTLTIQRTQQEDSAVYLCASSRSLAAVNTDTQYFGPGTRLTVL.

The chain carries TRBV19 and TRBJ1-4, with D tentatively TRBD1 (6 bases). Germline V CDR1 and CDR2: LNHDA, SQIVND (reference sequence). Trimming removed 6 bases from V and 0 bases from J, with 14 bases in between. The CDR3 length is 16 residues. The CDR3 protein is CASSLGQSATNEKLFF. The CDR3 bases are TGTGCCAGTAGCCTTGGACAGTCCGCAACTAATGAAAAACTGTTTTTT.

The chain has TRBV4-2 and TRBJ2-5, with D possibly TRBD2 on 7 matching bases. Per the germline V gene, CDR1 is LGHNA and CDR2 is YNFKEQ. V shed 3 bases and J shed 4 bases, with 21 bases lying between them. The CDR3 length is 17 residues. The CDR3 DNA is TGTGCCAGCAGCCAGAGGGGGGAGCGGGATGACGGAGAGACCCAGTACTTC. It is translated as CASSQRGERDDGETQYF.

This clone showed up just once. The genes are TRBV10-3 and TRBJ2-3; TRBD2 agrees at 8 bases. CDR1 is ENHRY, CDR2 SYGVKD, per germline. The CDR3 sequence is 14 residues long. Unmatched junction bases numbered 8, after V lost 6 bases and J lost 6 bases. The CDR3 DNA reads TGTGCCATCAGGGCGGGAGCGGGAGCTGATACGCAGTATTTT. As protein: CAIRAGAGADTQYF.

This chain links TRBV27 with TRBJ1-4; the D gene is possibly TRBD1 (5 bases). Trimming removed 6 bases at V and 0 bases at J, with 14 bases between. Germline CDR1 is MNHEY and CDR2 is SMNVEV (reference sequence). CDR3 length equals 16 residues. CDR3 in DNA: TGTGCCAGCAGCCCCGGGCGGGGCTCAACTAATGAAAAACTGTTTTTT. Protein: CASSPGRGSTNEKLFF.

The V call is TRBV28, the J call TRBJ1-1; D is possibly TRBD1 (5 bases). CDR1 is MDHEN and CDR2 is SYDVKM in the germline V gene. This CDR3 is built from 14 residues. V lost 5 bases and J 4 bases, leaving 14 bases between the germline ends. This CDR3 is CASSPQTQGTEAFF. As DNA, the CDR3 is TGTGCCAGCAGTCCCCAGACCCAGGGCACTGAAGCTTTCTTT.

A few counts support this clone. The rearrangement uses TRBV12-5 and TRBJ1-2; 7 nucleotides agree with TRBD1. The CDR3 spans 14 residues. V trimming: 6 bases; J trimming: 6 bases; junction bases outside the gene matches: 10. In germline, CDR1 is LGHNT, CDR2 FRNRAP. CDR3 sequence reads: CASGSYPTGHGYTF. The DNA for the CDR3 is TGTGCTAGTGGGTCCTACCCGACAGGGCATGGCTACACCTTC.

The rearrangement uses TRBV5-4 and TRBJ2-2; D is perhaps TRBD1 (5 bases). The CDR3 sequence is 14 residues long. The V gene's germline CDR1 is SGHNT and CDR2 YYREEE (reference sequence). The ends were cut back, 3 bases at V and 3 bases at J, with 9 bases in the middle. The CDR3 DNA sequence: TGTGCCAGCAGCTCAAAGACAGACACCGGGGAGCTGTTTTTT. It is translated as CASSSKTDTGELFF.

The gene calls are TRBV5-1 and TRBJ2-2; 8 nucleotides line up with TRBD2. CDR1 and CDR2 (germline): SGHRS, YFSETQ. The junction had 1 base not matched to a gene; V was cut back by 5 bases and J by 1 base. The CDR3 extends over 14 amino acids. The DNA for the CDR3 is TGCGCCAGCAGGCGGGAGGAGAACACCGGGGAGCTGTTTTTT. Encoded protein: CASRREENTGELFF.

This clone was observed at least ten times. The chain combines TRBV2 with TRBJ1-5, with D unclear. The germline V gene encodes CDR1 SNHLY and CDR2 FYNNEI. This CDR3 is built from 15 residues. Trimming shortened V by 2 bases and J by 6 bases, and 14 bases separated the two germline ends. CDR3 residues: CASSESPRGGQPQHF. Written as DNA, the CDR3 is TGTGCCAGCAGTGAATCCCCCCGGGGTGGTCAGCCCCAGCATTTT.

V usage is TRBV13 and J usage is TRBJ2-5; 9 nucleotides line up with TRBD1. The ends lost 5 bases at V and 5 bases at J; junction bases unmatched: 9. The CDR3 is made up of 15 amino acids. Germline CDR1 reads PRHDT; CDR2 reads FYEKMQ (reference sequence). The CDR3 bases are TGTGCCAGCAGCCGGAAAACAGGGGGCTGGGAGACCCAGTACTTC. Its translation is CASSRKTGGWETQYF. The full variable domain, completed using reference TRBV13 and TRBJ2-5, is AAGVIQSPRHLIKEKRETATLKCYPIPRHDTVYWYQQGPGQDPQFLISFYEKMQSDKGSIPDRFSAQQFSDYHSELNMSSLELGDSALYFCASSRKTGGWETQYFGPGTRLLVL.